Listed here are 26 T cell receptor beta chains from one sample, sequenced in a study of OX40 agonist ivuxolimab in advanced cancers. Sequencing used immunoSEQ multiplex PCR; TCRdb keeps in-frame clones, though not all of them. The sample contains approximately 33,000 clones, approximately 86% of which appear only once. This specimen consisted of CD4+ or CD8+ T cells sorted from blood, obtained in a trial of the OX40 agonist ivuxolimab. All receptors derive from an adult with an advanced solid tumor such as melanoma, head and neck, liver or kidney cancer.

This clone came up a few times. The chain recombines TRBV19 with TRBJ2-2, with TRBD1 identical over 7 bases. In germline, CDR1 is LNHDA, CDR2 SQIVND (reference sequence). The CDR3 is 16 amino acids. V was pared by 1 base and J by 2 bases, with 4 bases of the junction left unmatched. In DNA, the CDR3 is TGTGCCAGTAGTATAGGGGGACAGCGTAACACCGGGGAGCTGTTTTTT. The encoded protein is CASSIGGQRNTGELFF.

The gene calls are TRBV5-1 and TRBJ2-2; the match to TRBD1 covers 7 bases. This CDR3 has 16 residues. With 0 bases clipped from V and 6 bases from J, the junction kept 8 bases outside the gene matches. Germline assignment: CDR1 SGHRS and CDR2 YFSETQ. The CDR3 here is CASSLARGQRAGELFF. The DNA for the CDR3 is TGCGCCAGCAGCTTGGCGAGGGGGCAAAGGGCCGGGGAGCTGTTTTTT. Full variable domain (missing parts from reference TRBV5-1 and TRBJ2-2): KAGVTQTPRYLIKTRGQQVTLSCSPISGHRSVSWYQQTPGQGLQFLFEYFSETQRNKGNFPGRFSGRQFSNSRSEMNVSTLELGDSALYLCASSLARGQRAGELFFGEGSRLTVL.

The rearrangement uses TRBV6-4 and TRBJ2-1; 10 bases fit TRBD2. V lost 3 bases and J lost 2; bases outside the gene matches: 1. The CDR3 length is 15 residues. CDR1 is MRHNA, CDR2 SNTAGT, per germline. This chain's CDR3 is CASSDTSGTYNEQFF. The DNA of the CDR3 is TGTGCCAGCAGTGATACTAGCGGGACCTACAATGAGCAGTTCTTC.

Within the sample, this clone is medium-sized. The genes are TRBV6-4 and TRBJ1-2, with D maybe TRBD1 (5 bases). With 3 bases removed from V and 4 bases from J, the gap between germline ends came to 12 bases. Per the germline V gene, CDR1 is MRHNA and CDR2 is SNTAGT. CDR3 length: 14 amino acids. The CDR3 loop is CASSDGQGGYGYTF. CDR3 nucleotide sequence: TGTGCCAGCAGTGATGGTCAGGGCGGCTATGGCTACACCTTC.

The chain has TRBV7-9 and TRBJ1-1; a weak D match, TRBD1 (6 bases). Germline CDR1 is SEHNR and CDR2 is FQNEAQ (reference sequence). The CDR3 is made up of 16 amino acids. V was cut by 5 bases and J by 1 base, with 17 bases left in between. The CDR3 loop reads CASSRKGGGKNTEAFF. The DNA for the CDR3 is TGTGCCAGCAGCCGGAAAGGGGGAGGCAAGAACACTGAAGCTTTCTTT.

This chain connects TRBV18 to TRBJ1-2; D is perhaps TRBD1 (5 bases). Between the trimmed V and J ends, which lost 4 bases and 5 bases, there was a span of 14 bases. Germline values: CDR1 KGHSH, CDR2 LQKENI. There are 14 residues in the CDR3. CDR3 sequence: CASSRGTALYGYTF. CDR3 DNA: TGTGCCAGCTCACGCGGGACGGCGCTGTATGGCTACACCTTC.

This clone was counted only a few times. This chain uses TRBV6-5 with TRBJ1-2; D unclear. V was pared by 0 bases and J by 7 bases, with 9 bases between. The germline gives CDR1 MNHEY, CDR2 SVGAGI. The CDR3 is 13 amino acids. This chain's CDR3 is CASSYSIAPGYTF. CDR3 DNA: TGTGCCAGCAGTTACTCGATCGCTCCTGGCTACACCTTC.

The J gene is TRBJ2-3, the V gene TRBV19; D is uncertain. Trimming removed 1 base at V and 6 bases at J, with 2 bases between. This CDR3 is built from 11 residues. Per germline, CDR1 LNHDA and CDR2 SQIVND (reference sequence). The CDR3 sequence: CASSIGDTQYF. In DNA form, the CDR3 reads TGTGCCAGTAGTATAGGCGATACGCAGTATTTT.

V usage is TRBV4-1 and J usage is TRBJ2-7, with D tentatively TRBD1 (5 bases). Germline-derived CDR1 and CDR2 are MGHRA and YSYEKL. The CDR3 totals 18 residues. Trimming shortened V by 4 bases and J by 0 bases, and 22 bases separated the two germline ends. The CDR3 is CASSRQGSTYPNSYEQYF. As DNA, the CDR3 is TGCGCCAGCAGCCGCCAGGGATCTACCTACCCCAACTCCTACGAGCAGTACTTC.

The genes are TRBV11-1 and TRBJ1-4, with D possibly TRBD1 on 5 matching bases. Germline V gives CDR1 SGHAT, CDR2 FQDESV (reference sequence). V was pared by 3 bases and J by 6 bases, with 11 bases between. The CDR3 loop spans 14 amino acids. The CDR3: CASSLGPWDEKLFF. In DNA, the CDR3 is TGTGCCAGCAGCTTGGGACCCTGGGATGAAAAACTGTTTTTT.

The chain joins TRBV4-1 to TRBJ1-4, with 10 bases fitting TRBD1. J gave up 11 bases and V 4 bases, and 7 bases lay outside the gene matches. The germline V gene encodes CDR1 MGHRA and CDR2 YSYEKL. The CDR3 is made up of 14 amino acids. CDR3 coding DNA: TGCGCCAGCAGCCGCGGGACAGGGGTTCCGAAACTGTTTTTT. The encoded protein is CASSRGTGVPKLFF.

V is TRBV27 and J is TRBJ2-7; the match to TRBD2 covers 7 bases. J was trimmed by 3 bases and V by 3 bases; bases with no gene match: 2. CDR1 MNHEY and CDR2 SMNVEV come from the germline V gene (reference sequence). CDR3 length: 13 residues. The CDR3 is CASSLGGIYEQYF. CDR3 DNA: TGTGCCAGCAGTTTGGGAGGGATCTACGAGCAGTACTTC.

This sequence joins TRBV13 and TRBJ2-2, with D possibly being TRBD1 or TRBD2 (6 bases each). The CDR3 is 16 amino acids. Germline loops: CDR1 PRHDT, CDR2 FYEKMQ (reference sequence). V was pared by 1 base and J by 3 bases, with 12 bases between. The CDR3 DNA sequence: TGTGCCAGCAGCTTAGTTGGGGGGCTGGACACCGGGGAGCTGTTTTTT. It encodes CASSLVGGLDTGELFF.

The V call is TRBV28, the J call TRBJ1-1, with TRBD1 identical over 8 bases. This CDR3 has 17 amino acids. Germline lookup yields CDR1 MDHEN and CDR2 SYDVKM. The ends lost 3 bases at V and 0 bases at J; junction bases unmatched: 9. The CDR3 region has the DNA TGTGCCAGCAGTTTCACGACAGGGGTAAGAATGAACACTGAAGCTTTCTTT. This gives the protein CASSFTTGVRMNTEAFF.

The chain recombines TRBV27 with TRBJ1-1; D call uncertain. Trimming took 2 bases from V and 1 from J, leaving 11 bases between them. Germline V gives CDR1 MNHEY, CDR2 SMNVEV (reference sequence). There are 15 residues in the CDR3. CDR3 in DNA: TGTGCCAGCAGTTTAGAGGGATTCGGGAACACTGAAGCTTTCTTT. Its translation: CASSLEGFGNTEAFF.

This rearrangement joins TRBV27 to TRBJ2-7; TRBD2 agrees at 9 bases. The J segment lost 2 bases and the V segment lost 5 bases, leaving 10 bases of the junction unmatched. The germline V gene encodes CDR1 MNHEY and CDR2 SMNVEV (reference sequence). The CDR3 has 16 amino acids. CDR3 amino acids: CASSPLMASGTYEQYF. In DNA, the CDR3 is TGTGCCAGCAGTCCCCTGATGGCTAGCGGGACCTACGAGCAGTACTTC.

The chain has TRBV15 and TRBJ2-3; the match to TRBD1 covers 9 bases. Germline trimming cut 3 bases from V and 5 bases from J; bases unmatched to any gene: 6. The CDR3 spans 15 residues. Germline CDR1 is LNHNV and CDR2 is YYDKDF (reference sequence). For the CDR3, the DNA is TGTGCCACCAGCAGCGAAGGGACAGGGAAAGATACGCAGTATTTT. Protein product: CATSSEGTGKDTQYF.

This chain connects TRBV5-6 to TRBJ2-3; D unclear. The germline V gene has CDR1 SGHDT and CDR2 YYEEEE. The CDR3 covers 16 residues. The ends were cut back, 7 bases at V and 3 bases at J, with 21 bases in the middle. This chain's CDR3 is CASLFSSPYGTDTQYF. Written as DNA, the CDR3 is TGTGCCAGCCTCTTTTCGTCGCCCTATGGGACAGATACGCAGTATTTT.

V usage is TRBV4-3 and J usage is TRBJ2-5, with 9 bases aligning to TRBD2. Germline lookup yields CDR1 LGHNA and CDR2 YSLEER. CDR3 size: 18 residues. With V trimmed by 0 bases and J by 5 bases, 13 bases remained unmatched. The CDR3, as DNA: TGCGCCAGCAGCCAAGATCATAGCGGGAGCGGTGGGGTGGAGACCCAGTACTTC. Encoded protein: CASSQDHSGSGGVETQYF.

The chain has TRBV10-3 and TRBJ2-1; TRBD2 matches at 7 bases. J was trimmed by 5 bases and V by 6 bases; bases with no gene match: 4. The CDR3 length is 13 residues. Germline V gene lookup returns CDR1 ENHRY and CDR2 SYGVKD. The CDR3 coding sequence is TGTGCCATCAGGAGCGGGGAGAACAATGAGCAGTTCTTC. This encodes CAIRSGENNEQFF.

The V and J genes are TRBV11-2 and TRBJ1-1; D gene unclear. CDR1 is SGHAT and CDR2 is FQNNGV in the germline V gene. Trimming removed 6 bases from V and 11 bases from J, with 19 bases in between. This CDR3 is 13 amino acids long. The CDR3 sequence is CASSGTIKDAAFF. The CDR3 DNA sequence: TGTGCCAGCAGTGGTACTATTAAGGACGCTGCTTTCTTT.

The chain recombines TRBV6-4 with TRBJ2-3; D is perhaps TRBD1 (6 bases). The CDR3 consists of 13 residues. Germline CDR1 MRHNA, CDR2 SNTAGT. Trimming pared 4 bases from V and 1 base from J, leaving 6 bases between. The CDR3 DNA reads TGTGCCAGCAGTGGACAGGGCACAGATACGCAGTATTTT. Encoded protein: CASSGQGTDTQYF.

The DNA for the CDR3 is TGCGCCAGCAGCACCTCGACAGGGAACACTGAAGCTTTCTTT. It yields the protein CASSTSTGNTEAFF. The V gene is TRBV4-3, the J gene TRBJ1-1, with D possibly TRBD1 on 6 matching bases. Germline assignment: CDR1 LGHNA and CDR2 YSLEER. V dropped 5 bases and J dropped 1 base, with 11 bases sitting between them. The CDR3 contains 14 residues.

The chain joins TRBV7-8 to TRBJ2-7, with TRBD1 as a possible D gene (7 bases). With 5 bases removed from V and 4 bases from J, the gap between germline ends came to 18 bases. This CDR3 is built from 15 residues. Germline values: CDR1 SGHVS, CDR2 FQNEAQ. The DNA for the CDR3 is TGTGCCAGCAGCCAACGGCGGGACAGACAATACGAGCAGTACTTC. Its translation: CASSQRRDRQYEQYF.

The CDR3 spells CAWSPLGAGGPAQYF. The CDR3, as DNA: TGTGCCTGGAGTCCCCTCGGCGCGGGAGGGCCGGCGCAGTACTTC. This sequence joins TRBV30 and TRBJ2-7; TRBD2 agrees at 9 bases. Trimming cost V 2 bases and J 9 bases; bases outside gene matches: 14. The CDR3 length is 15 residues. CDR1 is GTSNPN and CDR2 is SVGIG in the germline V gene (reference sequence).

This rearrangement joins TRBV6-4 to TRBJ1-1, with 7 bases matching TRBD1. From germline, CDR1 is MRHNA and CDR2 SNTAGT. V lost 2 bases, J lost 0 bases, and 3 bases stayed unmatched. The length of the CDR3 is 15 residues. The CDR3 sequence is CASSDPGGMNTEAFF. The CDR3 DNA is TGTGCCAGCAGTGACCCAGGGGGGATGAACACTGAAGCTTTCTTT.